This TCR beta chain was retrieved from a study of identical twins. Study-wide results and caveats: Abundant beta clonotypes from cord blood had fewer insertions, unlike memory repertoires, which showed none.

On this clonotype itself: Its antigen is not known.

Each CDR3 protein gets one entry after TCRdb re-called the 5' RACE reads with MiXCR. Here the sample spans about 790,000 distinct CDR3 sequences, about 20% being singletons. This same sample was also taken into another study, of T cells expressing NK-cell markers.

The sequence was collected from a woman under 30 in good health. The specimen sequenced was PBMCs.

The CDR3 reads CASSQETRGESQYF. The CDR3 coding sequence is TGCGCCAGCAGCCAAGAAACCAGGGGCGAGTCCCAGTACTTC. V gene TRBV4-3 combines with J gene TRBJ2-5; a possible D gene is TRBD1 (6 bases). The CDR3 is made up of 14 amino acids. Germline V lookup: CDR1 LGHNA, CDR2 YSLEER. With 0 bases removed from V and 9 bases from J, the gap between germline ends came to 14 bases.